The 29 T cell receptor beta chains below come from one sample, sequenced in a study of blood T cells in healthy people across ages. Then a second PCR, running roughly 7 to 11 cycles, was carried out with a sample-barcoded 5' primer and a J-beta primer mix. TCRdb reprocessed the 5' RACE reads with MiXCR, giving one entry per CDR3 protein. In the table there are about 590,000 distinct CDR3 sequences, roughly 30% of which are singletons. The sample consisted of blood. These receptors were taken from a woman aged 80 or older in good health.

Many counts were recorded for this clonotype. This chain links TRBV5-1 with TRBJ2-1, with 8 bases matching TRBD2. Germline trimming cut 1 base from V and 7 bases from J; bases unmatched to any gene: 4. The germline V gene encodes CDR1 SGHRS and CDR2 YFSETQ. CDR3 length equals 14 residues. The CDR3 region has the DNA TGCGCCAGCAGCTTGCCCAGCGGGGGAAATGAGCAGTTCTTC. Protein product: CASSLPSGGNEQFF. Full variable domain (missing parts from reference TRBV5-1 and TRBJ2-1): KAGVTQTPRYLIKTRGQQVTLSCSPISGHRSVSWYQQTPGQGLQFLFEYFSETQRNKGNFPGRFSGRQFSNSRSEMNVSTLELGDSALYLCASSLPSGGNEQFFGPGTRLTVL.

The CDR3 sequence: CAVSIGGRTDTQYF. The DNA for the CDR3 is TGTGCCGTCAGTATAGGGGGCAGGACAGATACGCAGTATTTT. V and J are TRBV19 and TRBJ2-3; TRBD1 matches 7 bases. CDR1 LNHDA and CDR2 SQIVND come from the germline V gene (reference sequence). The CDR3 extends over 14 amino acids. V shed 11 bases, J shed 3 bases, and the junction held 11 bases outside the gene matches.

This clonotype has a count of ten or more. The chain joins TRBV7-2 to TRBJ2-4, with 10 bases identical to TRBD2. This CDR3 comprises 14 residues. J gave up 9 bases and V 5 bases, and 7 bases lay outside the gene matches. Germline-derived CDR1 and CDR2 are SGHTA and FQGNSA. For the CDR3, the DNA is TGTGCCAGCAGCCCAAGCGGGGGGGGCAGCATTCAGTACTTC. Protein product: CASSPSGGGSIQYF.

V is TRBV7-2 and J is TRBJ2-4; 9 bases fit TRBD2. The end of the DNA fits TRBJ2-5 better, so the J call may be wrong. CDR3 size: 17 residues. Germline lookup yields CDR1 SGHTA and CDR2 FQGNSA. As DNA, the CDR3 is TGTGCCAGCAGCTTAGAAGTAGCGGGAGTTGGCCAAGAGACCCAGTACTTC. This codes for CASSLEVAGVGQETQYF.

This clonotype was seen a few times. The chain has TRBV20-1 and TRBJ2-3, with D uncertain. CDR1 DFQATT and CDR2 SNEGSKA come from the germline V gene (reference sequence). The CDR3 sequence is 14 residues long. The CDR3 protein is CSTKGTHPTDTQYF. CDR3 coding DNA: TGCAGCACTAAAGGAACTCATCCCACAGATACGCAGTATTTT.

The V and J genes are TRBV20-1 and TRBJ2-6; a weak D match, TRBD2 (6 bases). CDR3 size: 17 residues. CDR1 and CDR2 (germline): DFQATT, SNEGSKA (reference sequence). Trimming stripped 3 bases from V and 0 bases from J, with 15 bases between. CDR3 region: CSARPRDSVSGANVLTF. The CDR3 region has the DNA TGCAGTGCTAGGCCGAGGGACTCAGTCTCTGGGGCCAACGTCCTGACTTTC.

The genes are TRBV18 and TRBJ1-1; TRBD1 aligns across 11 bases. Germline CDR1 reads KGHSH; CDR2 reads LQKENI. This CDR3 region has 19 residues. The ends lost 3 bases at V and 0 bases at J; junction bases unmatched: 12. The CDR3 DNA follows: TGTGCCAGCTCACCTCAGATTCCGGGACAGGGGGTCGTGAACACTGAAGCTTTCTTT. Its protein is CASSPQIPGQGVVNTEAFF. Full variable domain (outside the CDR3, taken from reference TRBV18 and TRBJ1-1): NAGVMQNPRHLVRRRGQEARLRCSPMKGHSHVYWYRQLPEEGLKFMVYLQKENIIDESGMPKERFSAEFPKEGPSILRIQQVVRGDSAAYFCASSPQIPGQGVVNTEAFFGQGTRLTVV.

This clonotype was found many times. V and J are TRBV29-1 and TRBJ2-7; the D is unclear. Germline CDR1 reads SQVTM; CDR2 reads ANQGSEA. This CDR3 comprises 14 residues. Between the trimmed V and J ends, which lost 4 bases and 0 bases, there was a span of 13 bases. Here the CDR3 reads CSVGSSSSSYEQYF. In DNA, the CDR3 is TGCAGCGTTGGAAGTAGCTCAAGCTCCTACGAGCAGTACTTC.

This clonotype was counted ten times or more. The chain carries TRBV20-1 and TRBJ2-3; 8 bases map to TRBD1. The germline V gene encodes CDR1 DFQATT and CDR2 SNEGSKA (reference sequence). The CDR3 runs to 15 residues. The trim removed 0 bases at V and 1 base at J, leaving 3 bases unmatched. This CDR3 is CSARDTGGGTDTQYF. The CDR3 DNA sequence: TGCAGTGCTAGAGATACAGGGGGAGGCACAGATACGCAGTATTTT.

This clonotype was found many times. The chain combines TRBV5-4 with TRBJ2-1; possible D gene TRBD2, 9 bases. Germline CDR1 SGHNT, CDR2 YYREEE (reference sequence). V was trimmed by 1 base and J by 4 bases, leaving 21 bases between them. The CDR3 has 18 amino acids. The CDR3 is CASSLTGGGGGVYNEQFF. Here the CDR3 DNA reads TGTGCCAGCAGCTTGACAGGGGGAGGCGGGGGGGTATACAATGAGCAGTTCTTC.

This clonotype was recorded a few times. This may arise from a read error, as a much more abundant clone is one base away. The chain employs TRBV3-1 and TRBJ1-2; TRBD1 matches 8 bases. Germline trimming cut 4 bases from V and 7 bases from J; bases unmatched to any gene: 14. The CDR3 length is 16 residues. CDR1 is LGHDT, CDR2 YNNKEL, per germline (reference sequence). The CDR3 nucleotides are TGTGCCAGCAGCCTTTCGTCCGGGGCAGGGGGCTTTGGCTACACCTTC. Its protein product is CASSLSSGAGGFGYTF. The variable domain in full, completed from reference TRBV3-1 and TRBJ1-2, reads DTAVSQTPKYLVTQMGNDKSIKCEQNLGHDTMYWYKQDSKKFLKIMFSYNNKELIINETVPNRFSPKSPDKAHLNLHINSLELGDSAVYFCASSLSSGAGGFGYTFGSGTRLTVV.

This clonotype came up a few times. A much more abundant neighbour one base away suggests this may be a read error. This sequence joins TRBV20-1 and TRBJ2-1; D may match TRBD1 or TRBD2 (6 bases each). The J call is uncertain, as TRBJ2-7 better fits the DNA end. This CDR3 is built from 14 residues. Germline V gene lookup returns CDR1 DFQATT and CDR2 SNEGSKA (reference sequence). CDR3 sequence reads: CSASPKGGWNEQYF. CDR3 DNA sequence: TGCAGTGCTAGTCCCAAAGGGGGGTGGAATGAGCAGTACTTC.

There are many counts of this clonotype. This chain joins TRBV30 and TRBJ2-5; perhaps TRBD1 as D (6 bases). The germline gives CDR1 GTSNPN, CDR2 SVGIG (reference sequence). Trimming removed 5 bases from V and 3 bases from J, with 7 bases in between. CDR3 size: 11 residues. The CDR3 nucleotides are TGTGCCTGGGGGGACAAAGAGACCCAGTACTTC. This sequence encodes CAWGDKETQYF.

This chain uses TRBV7-8 with TRBJ1-2, with TRBD1 matching over 9 bases. The V gene's germline CDR1 is SGHVS and CDR2 FQNEAQ. This CDR3 is built from 15 residues. Losses at the gene ends were 5 bases for V and 4 bases for J; bases not matched to a gene: 8. The CDR3 loop is CASSQGQGTGYGYTF. CDR3 coding DNA: TGTGCCAGCAGCCAGGGACAGGGTACTGGCTATGGCTACACCTTC.

Points on this clonotype: A read error may be the cause here, since a much bigger clone is one base away. This chain connects TRBV5-1 to TRBJ2-6, with D possibly called TRBD1 or TRBD2 (5 bases each). Germline CDR1 reads SGHRS; CDR2 reads YFSETQ. The CDR3 runs to 18 residues. V dropped 1 base and J dropped 0 bases, with 14 bases sitting between them. In DNA, the CDR3 is TGCGCCAGCAGCTTGTCCGGGGCCCGTAGCTCTGGGGCCAACGTCCTGACTTTC. This gives the protein CASSLSGARSSGANVLTF.

The V gene is TRBV6-1, the J gene TRBJ2-7; D is possibly TRBD1 (6 bases). The CDR3 length is 14 residues. Germline lookup yields CDR1 MNHNS and CDR2 SASEGT. The germline V and J ends were trimmed by 6 bases and 3 bases, with 15 bases remaining between them. CDR3 coding DNA: TGTGCCAGCAGATGGGAACAGGGCCTCTACGAGCAGTACTTC. The encoded protein is CASRWEQGLYEQYF.

V usage is TRBV30 and J usage is TRBJ1-4, with no clear D. Trimming took 0 bases from V and 8 from J, leaving 10 bases between them. The length of the CDR3 is 13 residues. CDR1 GTSNPN and CDR2 SVGIG come from the germline V gene (reference sequence). DNA for the CDR3: TGTGCCTGGAGTGTAAGACGTGGGGAAAAACTGTTTTTT. It yields the protein CAWSVRRGEKLFF.

The genes are TRBV11-2 and TRBJ2-1, with 8 bases that match TRBD2. This CDR3 is built from 14 residues. Germline V gives CDR1 SGHAT, CDR2 FQNNGV. V gave up 4 bases and J gave up 10 bases; unmatched junction bases: 9. CDR3 DNA: TGTGCCAGCAGCTCCTGGACTAGCTGGGGAGAGCAGTTCTTC. As protein: CASSSWTSWGEQFF.

This clonotype was observed many times. The V call is TRBV6-6, the J call TRBJ2-7; 11 nucleotides line up with TRBD1. V dropped 5 bases and J dropped 3; count of bases not matched to a gene: 18. Germline loops: CDR1 MNHNY, CDR2 SVGAGI (reference sequence). The CDR3 loop spans 19 amino acids. The chain's CDR3 is CASSRPTHRTGGSYYEQYF. The CDR3 DNA reads as TGTGCCAGCAGTCGACCAACTCACCGGACAGGGGGCTCCTACTACGAGCAGTACTTC.

Worth noting for this clonotype: One junction end does not reproduce the germline sequence, and a read error may be involved. CDR3: CASSPRRGANVRTF. The CDR3 bases are TGTGCCAGCAGCCCTCGTCGTGGGGCCAACGTCCGGACTTTC. This rearrangement joins TRBV3-1 to TRBJ2-6; possible D gene TRBD1, 5 bases. The CDR3 consists of 14 residues. Germline CDR1 LGHDT, CDR2 YNNKEL (reference sequence). The full variable domain, rest sourced from reference TRBV3-1 and TRBJ2-6, is DTAVSQTPKYLVTQMGNDKSIKCEQNLGHDTMYWYKQDSKKFLKIMFSYNNKELIINETVPNRFSPKSPDKAHLNLHINSLELGDSAVYFCASSPRRGANVRTFGAGSRLTVL.

This clonotype was seen a few times. A junction end diverges from the germline sequence, so it may reflect a read error. The CDR3 protein is CSARERGRAGFDSPPHF. CDR3 sequence (DNA): TGCAGTGCTAGAGAGAGGGGCAGGGCTGGGTTCGATTCACCCCCCCACTTT. This sequence joins TRBV20-1 and TRBJ1-6; D is possibly TRBD1 (5 bases). Germline CDR1 is DFQATT and CDR2 is SNEGSKA (reference sequence). The CDR3 covers 17 residues.

This clonotype occurred many times. The CDR3 here is CASSYTMVGGRTEAFF. The DNA of the CDR3 is TGTGCCAGCAGTTACACCATGGTCGGGGGGCGGACTGAAGCTTTCTTT. The chain is built from TRBV6-2 or TRBV6-3 and TRBJ1-1; tentatively, D is TRBD1 (6 bases). Germline-derived CDR1 and CDR2 are MNHEY and SVGEGT. This CDR3 contains 16 residues. Trimming removed 2 bases from V and 5 bases from J, with 18 bases in between.

Concerning this clonotype itself: This may stem from a read error, because a much larger clone lies one nucleotide away. The chain carries TRBV5-6 and TRBJ2-5; TRBD2 agrees at 10 bases. The J call is doubtful: the DNA matches TRBJ2-7 better. CDR3 length: 19 residues. Germline-derived CDR1 and CDR2 are SGHDT and YYEEEE. The DNA for the CDR3 is TGTGCCAGCAGCTTGGTGATAGCGGGGGGCTACTTACCTTTCTACGAGCAGTACTTC. Encoded protein: CASSLVIAGGYLPFYEQYF.

This clonotype was observed a few times. The V gene is TRBV18, the J gene TRBJ1-1; 7 bases agree with TRBD1. Losses at the gene ends were 1 base for V and 3 bases for J; bases not matched to a gene: 2. The CDR3 has 14 residues. Per germline, CDR1 KGHSH and CDR2 LQKENI. In DNA, the CDR3 is TGTGCCAGCTCACCACAGGGGGCGGACACTGAAGCTTTCTTT. Protein sequence: CASSPQGADTEAFF.

With respect to this clonotype: A much larger clone differs from this one at a single base, so this may be a read error. V usage is TRBV29-1 and J usage is TRBJ2-4, with D unresolved. CDR1 and CDR2 from the germline V gene are SQVTM and ANQGSEA. Trimming pared 2 bases from V and 1 base from J, leaving 6 bases between. This CDR3 has 13 amino acids. The CDR3 here is CSVERDAKNIQYF. In DNA form, the CDR3 reads TGCAGCGTTGAACGAGATGCCAAAAACATTCAGTACTTC.

Many counts were recorded for this clonotype. This rearrangement joins TRBV30 to TRBJ2-2; TRBD1 agrees at 7 bases. This CDR3 contains 16 residues. From germline, CDR1 is GTSNPN and CDR2 SVGIG (reference sequence). J was trimmed by 6 bases and V by 2 bases; bases with no gene match: 12. CDR3 DNA sequence: TGTGCCTGGAGTATCCGGGACAGAGGATACCCCGGGGAGCTGTTTTTT. Protein sequence: CAWSIRDRGYPGELFF.

The sample holds many counts of this clonotype. The chain combines TRBV4-1 with TRBJ1-5, with D hard to call. V dropped 0 bases and J dropped 4 bases, with 7 bases sitting between them. Germline V gene data show CDR1 as MGHRA and CDR2 as YSYEKL. The CDR3 spans 14 residues. Here the CDR3 DNA reads TGCGCCAGCAGCCAAGACCCGGTAAATCAGCCCCAGCATTTT. Translating gives CASSQDPVNQPQHF.

The V call is TRBV12-3 or TRBV12-4, the J call TRBJ2-1; D remains ambiguous. The length of the CDR3 is 13 residues. Trimming pared 5 bases from V and 7 bases from J, leaving 12 bases between. CDR3: CASSIVIVNEQFF. CDR3 coding DNA: TGTGCCAGCAGTATAGTGATAGTGAATGAGCAGTTCTTC.

This clonotype has ten or more counts. V gene TRBV6-2 or TRBV6-3 combines with J gene TRBJ1-5; D is unresolved. The CDR3 consists of 13 residues. The V end was cut by 1 base, the J end by 1 base, with 2 bases between. CDR1 is MNHEY and CDR2 is SVGEGT in the germline V gene. The CDR3 is CASSYLSNQPQHF. For the CDR3, the DNA is TGTGCCAGCAGTTACTTAAGCAATCAGCCCCAGCATTTT.